The next 2 T cell receptor beta chains were all read from a single sample in a study of T cell repertoires in cytomegalovirus infection. In TCRdb, the reads were re-called with MiXCR into one record per CDR3 protein. The sample carries 400,000 or so distinct CDR3 sequences, 15% to 20% recorded once. Material for sequencing was PBMCs. The receptors were sampled from a human donor in good health (CMV status not recorded). Some clones in this sample may be carry-over from other donors' samples.

A few counts support this clonotype. The CDR3 DNA reads as TGTGCCAGCAGTCCCCTGGTGATCGGGACCCAGTACTTC. This gives the protein CASSPLVIGTQYF. This rearrangement joins TRBV28 to TRBJ2-5; D remains unclear. The CDR3 runs to 13 residues. V lost 5 bases and J lost 7, with 14 bases in between. The germline V gene encodes CDR1 MDHEN and CDR2 SYDVKM.

This clonotype was counted between two and nine times. This chain joins TRBV20-1 and TRBJ2-7; TRBD2 might be the D (6 bases). Germline-derived CDR1 and CDR2 are DFQATT and SNEGSKA (reference sequence). V was trimmed by 3 bases and J by 0 bases, leaving 9 bases between them. The CDR3 length is 13 residues. CDR3 nucleotide sequence: TGCAGTGCTAGGGGCGGGGACTCCTACGAGCAGTACTTC. It yields the protein CSARGGDSYEQYF.